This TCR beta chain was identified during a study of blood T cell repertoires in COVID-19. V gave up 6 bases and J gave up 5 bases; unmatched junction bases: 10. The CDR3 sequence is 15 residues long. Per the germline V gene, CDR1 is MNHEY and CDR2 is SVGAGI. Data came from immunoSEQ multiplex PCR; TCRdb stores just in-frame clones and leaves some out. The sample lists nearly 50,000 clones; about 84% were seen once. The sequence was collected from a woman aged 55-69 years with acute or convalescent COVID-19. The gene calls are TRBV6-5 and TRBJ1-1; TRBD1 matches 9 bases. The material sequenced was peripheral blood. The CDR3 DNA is TGTGCCAGCAGCTCACCGGGACAGGGTCTTACTGAAGCTTTCTTT. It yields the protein CASSSPGQGLTEAFF.